The 6 T cell receptor beta chains given below trace back to one sample, sequenced in a study of blood T cell repertoires in COVID-19. The repertoire was sequenced with immunoSEQ multiplex PCR; TCRdb's copy has only in-frame clones and lacks some. The sample lists 220,000 or so clones, 84% occurring once. The sample taken for sequencing was PBMCs or T cells enriched from blood (not recorded which). Receptors were obtained from a woman in her forties who had recovered from COVID-19.

This rearrangement joins TRBV25-1 to TRBJ2-5; TRBD1 matches 7 bases. Germline-derived CDR1 and CDR2 are MGHDK and SYGVNS. The CDR3 has 14 residues. The ends lost 1 base at V and 3 bases at J; junction bases unmatched: 2. CDR3 coding DNA: TGTGCCAGCAGTGAATCAGGGACAGAAGAGACCCAGTACTTC. Residues: CASSESGTEETQYF.

The chain has TRBV5-1 and TRBJ2-7, with D perhaps TRBD2 (6 bases). The CDR3 has 14 residues. The V and J ends lost 3 bases and 0 bases respectively, with 10 bases between them. CDR1 and CDR2 from the germline V gene are SGHRS and YFSETQ. This CDR3 is CASSSAGPSYEQYF. CDR3 sequence (DNA): TGCGCCAGCAGCTCGGCGGGACCCTCCTACGAGCAGTACTTC.

V and J are TRBV9 and TRBJ2-2; 7 positions match TRBD1. Germline CDR1 SGDLS, CDR2 YYNGEE. There are 17 residues in the CDR3. The V gene end was trimmed by 4 bases and the J gene end by 6 bases; junction bases not matched to a gene: 15. The CDR3 region is CASSSLGGVGQAGELFF. The CDR3 coding sequence is TGTGCCAGCAGCTCCCTCGGTGGCGTCGGACAGGCCGGGGAGCTGTTTTTT. The full variable domain, rest sourced from reference TRBV9 and TRBJ2-2, is DSGVTQTPKHLITATGQRVTLRCSPRSGDLSVYWYQQSLDQGLQFLIQYYNGEERAKGNILERFSAQQFPDLHSELNLSSLELGDSALYFCASSSLGGVGQAGELFFGEGSRLTVL.

This chain joins TRBV30 and TRBJ1-4, with 9 bases matching TRBD1. The germline gives CDR1 GTSNPN, CDR2 SVGIG (reference sequence). V lost 1 base, J lost 8 bases, and 2 bases stayed unmatched. The CDR3 extends over 13 amino acids. The CDR3 loop reads CAWSGTGAEKLFF. CDR3 DNA sequence: TGTGCCTGGAGTGGGACAGGGGCGGAAAAACTGTTTTTT.

The chain combines TRBV9 with TRBJ1-2, with D possibly matching TRBD1 (6 bases). With 4 bases removed from V and 8 bases from J, the gap between germline ends came to 15 bases. The CDR3 spans 13 residues. Per germline, CDR1 SGDLS and CDR2 YYNGEE. The CDR3 sequence: CASSQGTAGGYTF. The CDR3 DNA sequence: TGTGCCAGCAGCCAGGGGACGGCCGGGGGCTACACCTTC.

This clone was picked up one time. The chain uses TRBV4-1 and TRBJ2-1; 16 positions match TRBD2. With 4 bases clipped from V and 7 bases from J, the junction kept 10 bases outside the gene matches. This CDR3 comprises 18 residues. Germline V gene lookup returns CDR1 MGHRA and CDR2 YSYEKL. The CDR3 reads CASSLGLAGGPGRNEQFF. CDR3 coding DNA: TGCGCCAGCAGCCTGGGACTAGCGGGAGGGCCAGGGAGGAATGAGCAGTTCTTC.